A selection of T cell receptor beta chains follows, all from one sample in a study of blood T cells in healthy people across ages. MiXCR was run by TCRdb on the 5' RACE reads, yielding one entry per CDR3 protein. The data hold around 1,700,000 distinct CDR3 sequences, with over 25% observed a single time. The source material was blood. Receptors originate from a woman younger than 45 in good health. CDR3s include the opening cysteine and the closing phenylalanine or tryptophan. D genes are given only for firm matches. Clone size is stated in some rows and not others, as once, few, many or a class when expanded.

j_call,clone_size,d_call,v_call,cdr3_aa,cdr3_nt
TRBJ2-1,few,NA,TRBV20-1,CSALQGERGGNEQFF,TGCAGTGCTTTGCAGGGGGAGCGGGGTGGGAATGAGCAGTTCTTC
TRBJ2-1,NA,TRBD1,TRBV9,CASSPRQGSNNEQFF,TGTGCCAGCAGCCCGCGACAGGGGTCTAACAATGAGCAGTTCTTC
TRBJ2-1,NA,NA,TRBV6-2/TRBV6-3,CASSYSWEGLDEQFF,TGTGCCAGCAGTTACTCTTGGGAAGGGCTGGATGAGCAGTTCTTC
TRBJ2-5,many,TRBD2,TRBV4-3,CASSSEREGETQYF,TGCGCCAGCAGCTCAGAAAGGGAGGGTGAGACCCAGTACTTC
TRBJ2-5,few,TRBD2,TRBV2,CASSDRAGRTQETQYF,TGTGCCAGCAGTGATCGAGCGGGGAGAACGCAAGAGACCCAGTACTTC
TRBJ2-3,few,TRBD2,TRBV20-1,CSARDTSGASDTQYF,TGCAGTGCTAGAGACACTAGCGGCGCTTCGGATACGCAGTATTTT
TRBJ1-1,NA,NA,TRBV6-5,CASRWDGQLGTEAFF,TGTGCCAGCCGATGGGACGGACAATTGGGTACTGAAGCTTTCTTT
TRBJ1-1,NA,TRBD1,TRBV7-6,CASSDTGTGSPEAFF,TGTGCCAGCAGCGATACCGGGACAGGGAGCCCTGAAGCTTTCTTT
TRBJ2-7,few,TRBD1,TRBV2,CASSESRQGSEQYF,TGTGCCAGCAGTGAGTCGAGACAGGGATCCGAGCAGTACTTC
TRBJ2-7,NA,NA,TRBV5-1,CASNDDSASYEQYF,TGCGCCAGCAACGATGACAGTGCGTCCTACGAGCAGTACTTC
TRBJ2-1,many,NA,TRBV7-9,CASSFSRNNEQFF,TGTGCCAGCAGCTTCAGCAGAAACAATGAGCAGTTCTTC
TRBJ2-5,few,NA,TRBV20-1,CSAFEVAGETQYF,TGCAGTGCCTTCGAGGTGGCCGGAGAGACCCAGTACTTC
TRBJ2-1,NA,NA,TRBV12-3/TRBV12-4,CASSFFRTSSSYNEQFF,TGTGCCAGCAGTTTCTTCCGTACTAGCTCCTCCTACAATGAGCAGTTCTTC
TRBJ2-7,NA,NA,TRBV4-1,CASRKEPWESYEQYF,TGCGCCAGCAGGAAAGAGCCGTGGGAGTCCTACGAGCAGTACTTC
TRBJ2-7,NA,NA,TRBV20-1,CSAKVGGAYEQYF,TGCAGTGCTAAAGTAGGCGGAGCCTACGAGCAGTACTTC
TRBJ2-1,NA,TRBD2,TRBV7-8,CASSFGRRNEQFF,TGTGCCAGCAGCTTCGGGAGGAGAAATGAGCAGTTCTTC
TRBJ1-2,few,TRBD1,TRBV6-5,CASRRQGINYGYTF,TGTGCCAGCAGGCGACAGGGCATCAACTATGGCTACACCTTC
TRBJ1-2,few,TRBD1,TRBV12-3/TRBV12-4,CASSRDRATNYGYTF,TGTGCCAGCAGCCGGGACAGGGCAACTAACTATGGCTACACCTTC
TRBJ2-1,many,NA,TRBV12-3/TRBV12-4,CASSPGGQGQFF,TGTGCCAGCAGCCCAGGGGGGCAAGGGCAGTTCTTC
TRBJ2-3,NA,NA,TRBV7-9,CAVHSSDTQYF,TGTGCCGTACATAGCTCTGATACGCAGTATTTT
TRBJ2-6,NA,NA,TRBV7-2,CASSLGSGFSGANVLTF,TGTGCCAGCAGCTTAGGTTCGGGGTTCTCTGGGGCCAACGTCCTGACTTTC
TRBJ1-5,NA,NA,TRBV7-2,CASSAVGISNQPQHF,TGTGCCAGCAGCGCAGTTGGAATAAGCAATCAGCCCCAGCATTTT
TRBJ2-7,NA,NA,TRBV28,CASGTGDRSYEQYF,TGTGCCAGCGGGACGGGCGACAGGAGCTACGAGCAGTACTTC
TRBJ2-1,few,NA,TRBV29-1,CSVESPGSYNEQFF,TGCAGCGTTGAAAGTCCCGGGTCCTACAATGAGCAGTTCTTC
TRBJ2-1,few,NA,TRBV7-6,CASTREGGPENEQFF,TGTGCCAGCACCCGAGAAGGAGGGCCTGAGAATGAGCAGTTCTTC
TRBJ2-5,many,NA,TRBV6-6,CASSGRRVQETQYF,TGTGCCAGCAGTGGCCGCAGGGTCCAAGAGACCCAGTACTTC
TRBJ2-7,few,TRBD1,TRBV15,CATSRAGTGAYEQYF,TGTGCCACCAGCAGAGCCGGGACAGGGGCCTACGAGCAGTACTTC
TRBJ2-2,NA,TRBD2,TRBV10-3,CAISLAGPNTGELFF,TGTGCCATCTCCCTAGCGGGGCCGAACACCGGGGAGCTGTTTTTT
TRBJ2-7,NA,NA,TRBV5-1,CASSSTTGRDEQYF,TGCGCCAGCAGCTCAACGACAGGTAGGGACGAGCAGTACTTC
TRBJ1-2,NA,TRBD1,TRBV7-2,CASSVDRDRGYTF,TGTGCCAGCAGCGTAGACAGGGATCGGGGCTACACCTTC
TRBJ1-2,few,NA,TRBV5-1,CASSASTGTYGYTF,TGCGCCAGCAGCGCCTCGACGGGTACCTATGGCTACACCTTC
TRBJ2-7,many,NA,TRBV29-1,CSVEDYKAPYEQYF,TGCAGCGTTGAAGATTATAAGGCGCCCTACGAGCAGTACTTC
TRBJ2-5,NA,TRBD2,TRBV7-8,CASSLEVLAGGKQETQYF,TGTGCCAGCAGCTTAGAGGTGCTAGCGGGAGGGAAGCAAGAGACCCAGTACTTC
TRBJ2-5,many,NA,TRBV6-6,CASSFSRTSETQYF,TGTGCCAGCAGTTTCAGCCGGACGAGCGAGACCCAGTACTTC
TRBJ1-1,NA,TRBD1,TRBV5-1,CASSLEGARMNTEAFF,TGCGCCAGCAGCTTGGAGGGGGCTCGGATGAACACTGAAGCTTTCTTT
TRBJ2-1,NA,NA,TRBV7-3,CASSPRTGGGSYNEQFF,TGTGCCAGCAGCCCTAGGACTGGTGGTGGCTCCTACAATGAGCAGTTCTTC
TRBJ1-2,NA,TRBD1,TRBV12-3/TRBV12-4,CASTPGDSLANYGYTF,TGTGCCAGCACCCCAGGGGACAGCCTAGCTAACTATGGCTACACCTTC
TRBJ1-5,NA,NA,TRBV5-6,CASSRGVPGNQPQHF,TGTGCCAGCAGCCGGGGAGTCCCGGGTAATCAGCCCCAGCATTTT
TRBJ1-6,NA,NA,TRBV12-3/TRBV12-4,CASSFNRRSSPLHF,TGTGCCAGCAGTTTTAACAGACGGAGTTCACCCCTCCACTTT
TRBJ1-1,few,NA,TRBV7-2,CASSLVVGQGTEAFF,TGTGCCAGCAGCTTAGTGGTCGGGCAGGGCACTGAAGCTTTCTTT
TRBJ2-3,many,NA,TRBV7-2,CASSLSPPILSSTDTQYF,TGTGCCAGCAGCTTATCCCCTCCCATACTCTCTAGCACAGATACGCAGTATTTT
TRBJ2-1,few,TRBD2,TRBV10-2,CAILTSGGFNEQFF,TGCGCCATCCTAACTAGCGGGGGTTTCAATGAGCAGTTCTTC
TRBJ2-3,NA,NA,TRBV2,CASRVFSTDTQYF,TGTGCCAGCAGAGTATTTAGCACAGATACGCAGTATTTT
TRBJ2-1,NA,NA,TRBV7-2,CASSLDLSREQFF,TGTGCCAGCAGCTTAGATCTTAGTAGGGAGCAGTTCTTC
TRBJ2-3,many,NA,TRBV5-1,CASSWRLADTQYF,TGCGCCAGCAGCTGGCGGTTAGCAGATACGCAGTATTTT
TRBJ2-3,NA,NA,TRBV11-2,CAVSPGAEQLSTDTQYF,TGTGCCGTCAGCCCAGGGGCGGAGCAGCTTAGCACAGATACGCAGTATTTT
TRBJ2-4,NA,NA,TRBV7-9,CASSFDTSRDIQYF,TGTGCCAGCAGCTTCGACACTTCCCGGGACATTCAGTACTTC
TRBJ1-2,NA,NA,TRBV6-6,CASSYSGVVNYGYTF,TGTGCCAGCAGTTACTCAGGGGTGGTCAACTATGGCTACACCTTC
TRBJ1-5,few,NA,TRBV12-3/TRBV12-4,CASRTRDQPQHF,TGTGCCAGCAGGACGAGGGATCAGCCCCAGCATTTT
TRBJ2-3,few,TRBD2,TRBV4-1,CASSQAEGSGGSDTQYF,TGCGCCAGCAGCCAAGCGGAGGGTAGCGGGGGGTCAGATACGCAGTATTTT
TRBJ2-7,few,NA,TRBV28,CASNTVGRTYEQYF,TGTGCCAGCAACACCGTCGGGCGTACCTACGAGCAGTACTTC
TRBJ2-5,NA,NA,TRBV7-7,CASSFELGPQETQYF,TGTGCCAGCAGCTTTGAGTTAGGACCCCAAGAGACCCAGTACTTC
TRBJ2-5,NA,TRBD1,TRBV28,CASSFGGTGSQETQYF,TGTGCCAGCAGTTTTGGAGGGACAGGGTCCCAAGAGACCCAGTACTTC
TRBJ2-3,few,NA,TRBV2,CASSDRVIDTQYF,TGTGCCAGCAGTGACAGGGTAATAGATACGCAGTATTTT
TRBJ2-5,once,TRBD2,TRBV14,CASSQPSGSLALETQYF,TGTGCCAGCAGCCAGCCTAGCGGGAGTCTCGCTCTAGAGACCCAGTACTTC
TRBJ1-2,NA,NA,TRBV20-1,CSARRTVYGYTF,TGCAGTGCTAGGCGAACAGTCTATGGCTACACCTTC
TRBJ1-4,few,NA,TRBV7-2,CASSLRGGQGGEKLFF,TGTGCCAGCAGCCTTAGGGGGGGGCAGGGCGGCGAAAAACTGTTTTTT
TRBJ2-2,NA,TRBD2,TRBV5-4,CASSLGGSYTGELFF,TGTGCCAGCAGCTTGGGCGGGAGTTACACCGGGGAGCTGTTTTTT
TRBJ1-1,once,NA,TRBV7-9,CASSFGHSEAFF,TGTGCCAGCAGCTTCGGCCACAGTGAAGCTTTCTTT
TRBJ2-2,NA,NA,TRBV12-3/TRBV12-4,CASRPTTTGELFF,TGTGCCAGCAGACCGACAACCACCGGGGAGCTGTTTTTT